Below, 15 T cell receptor beta chains from the same sample are listed, as sequenced in a study of T cells after yellow fever vaccination. TCRdb independently ran MiXCR on the 5' RACE reads; one entry per CDR3 protein. The sample holds about 260,000 distinct CDR3 sequences, 13% seen once. Sample: CD4+ T cells sorted from PBMCs, taken 45 days after the yellow fever booster vaccination. The receptors were sampled from a man aged 25 to 45 who received the YFV17D yellow fever vaccine.

This clonotype was counted ten times or more. The genes are TRBV12-3 or TRBV12-4 and TRBJ2-2, with TRBD1 matching 8 bases. This CDR3 contains 13 residues. The trim removed 6 bases at V and 7 bases at J, leaving 4 bases unmatched. CDR3 loop: CASSRTGGGELFF. In nucleotides, the CDR3 is TGTGCCAGCAGCCGAACAGGGGGCGGGGAGCTGTTTTTT.

This clonotype has more than one count but fewer than ten. The genes are TRBV7-8 and TRBJ2-1; 7 bases are a match to TRBD1. Germline V CDR1 and CDR2: SGHVS, FQNEAQ. CDR3 length equals 16 residues. Losses at the gene ends were 4 bases for V and 3 bases for J; bases not matched to a gene: 9. The CDR3 sequence is CASSSDDRVDYNEQFF. CDR3 coding DNA: TGTGCCAGCAGCTCTGACGACAGGGTCGACTACAATGAGCAGTTCTTC.

This clonotype turned up a few times. The V and J genes are TRBV11-2 and TRBJ2-7, with unresolved D. The CDR3 covers 14 residues. Germline CDR1 is SGHAT and CDR2 is FQNNGV. V was cut by 0 bases and J by 4 bases, with 10 bases left in between. This CDR3 reads CASSLETWSYEQYF. The CDR3 DNA reads as TGTGCCAGCAGCTTAGAGACGTGGAGTTACGAGCAGTACTTC.

The gene calls are TRBV7-9 and TRBJ1-1; possibly TRBD1 for D (5 bases). The length of the CDR3 is 15 residues. Germline V gene sequence: CDR1 SEHNR, CDR2 FQNEAQ (reference sequence). Deletions cut 5 bases from V and 4 bases from J, with 17 bases between. CDR3 protein: CASSRSWGGGTEAFF. DNA for the CDR3: TGTGCCAGCAGCCGTTCTTGGGGCGGGGGCACTGAAGCTTTCTTT.

This clonotype appeared many times. The chain uses TRBV29-1 and TRBJ1-2, with D unresolved. Trimming stripped 6 bases from V and 0 bases from J, with 11 bases between. The CDR3 totals 13 residues. Germline lookup yields CDR1 SQVTM and CDR2 ANQGSEA. CDR3 DNA: TGCAGCGTCAACCAAGGGACTAACTATGGCTACACCTTC. Amino acid sequence: CSVNQGTNYGYTF.

This clonotype was seen only a few times. The chain links TRBV12-3 or TRBV12-4 to TRBJ2-3; no definite D call. The germline V and J ends were trimmed by 7 bases and 3 bases, with 14 bases remaining between them. The CDR3 length is 14 residues. The DNA of the CDR3 is TGTGCCAGCACCAATCCCCCCTTGACAGATACGCAGTATTTT. Protein sequence: CASTNPPLTDTQYF.

This clonotype was recorded a few times. This chain connects TRBV7-2 to TRBJ2-2; TRBD2 is a possible D gene (5 bases). The V end lost 1 base, the J end lost 4 bases, and 10 bases lay between the germline ends. This CDR3 has 15 amino acids. Germline V gene sequence: CDR1 SGHTA, CDR2 FQGNSA. The CDR3 DNA follows: TGTGCCAGCAGCTTAGAAATTGCGGGCACCGGGGAGCTGTTTTTT. Protein: CASSLEIAGTGELFF.

There are a few counts of this clonotype. V gene TRBV7-2 combines with J gene TRBJ2-6, with unresolved D. The CDR3 consists of 16 residues. Trimming removed 2 bases from V and 2 bases from J, with 10 bases in between. Germline V gene data show CDR1 as SGHTA and CDR2 as FQGNSA. This CDR3 reads CASSLTFGAGANVLTF. The CDR3 nucleotides are TGTGCCAGCAGCTTAACCTTCGGAGCTGGGGCCAACGTCCTGACTTTC.

This chain uses TRBV6-2 or TRBV6-3 with TRBJ2-7; the D gene is possibly TRBD2 (5 bases). The CDR3 totals 13 residues. CDR1 and CDR2 from the germline V gene are MNHEY and SVGEGT. The V end was cut by 10 bases, the J end by 2 bases, with 15 bases between. CDR3 amino acids: CATSPGGTYEQYF. CDR3 bases: TGTGCCACCTCCCCCGGAGGTACCTACGAGCAGTACTTC.

The CDR3 DNA is TGTGCCACCAGTGATCCCTTGGCTGGTACCCAGTACTTC. It yields the protein CATSDPLAGTQYF. The V gene is TRBV24-1, the J gene TRBJ2-5, with D hard to call. The ends were cut back, 3 bases at V and 8 bases at J, with 12 bases in the middle. Germline V CDR1 and CDR2: KGHDR, SFDVKD. There are 13 residues in the CDR3.

In regard to this clonotype: A much more abundant neighbour one base away suggests this may be a read error. CDR3 bases: TGTGCCATCAGCTTAGAGGCCGGGGAGCTGTTTTTT. Protein sequence: CAISLEAGELFF. The chain combines TRBV7-9 with TRBJ2-2; D call uncertain. CDR1 is SEHNR and CDR2 is FQNEAQ in the germline V gene (reference sequence). The CDR3 consists of 12 residues.

Only a few counts were recorded for this clonotype. The gene calls are TRBV29-1 and TRBJ2-7; maybe TRBD2 (7 bases). This CDR3 comprises 13 residues. V dropped 7 bases and J dropped 6 bases, with 19 bases sitting between them. In germline, CDR1 is SQVTM, CDR2 ANQGSEA. The CDR3 DNA follows: TGCAGCGGGGGGGGCACACTTCTCGGCGAGCAGTACTTC. Its protein is CSGGGTLLGEQYF.

This clonotype was recorded many times. V and J are TRBV13 and TRBJ2-5; D gene ambiguous. The CDR3 sequence is 12 residues long. V lost 0 bases and J lost 3, with 2 bases in between. CDR1 is PRHDT and CDR2 is FYEKMQ in the germline V gene (reference sequence). The CDR3 nucleotides read TGTGCCAGCAGCTTAGGCGAAGAGACCCAGTACTTC. Translating it yields CASSLGEETQYF.

The V call is TRBV6-5, the J call TRBJ2-3, with D perhaps TRBD2 (5 bases). V shed 4 bases and J shed 1 base, with 9 bases lying between them. Per the germline V gene, CDR1 is MNHEY and CDR2 is SVGAGI. The CDR3 consists of 14 residues. CDR3: CASSSTRGTDTQYF. The CDR3, as DNA: TGTGCCAGCAGTTCTACGAGGGGCACAGATACGCAGTATTTT.

A few counts support this clonotype. The chain uses TRBV12-3 or TRBV12-4 and TRBJ2-1; TRBD1 agrees at 9 bases. The CDR3 length is 18 residues. V trimming: 4 bases; J trimming: 0 bases; junction bases outside the gene matches: 10. Here the CDR3 DNA reads TGTGCCAGCAGTTCCGCCCCGGGACAGGGCTTCTCCTACAATGAGCAGTTCTTC. This translates into CASSSAPGQGFSYNEQFF.